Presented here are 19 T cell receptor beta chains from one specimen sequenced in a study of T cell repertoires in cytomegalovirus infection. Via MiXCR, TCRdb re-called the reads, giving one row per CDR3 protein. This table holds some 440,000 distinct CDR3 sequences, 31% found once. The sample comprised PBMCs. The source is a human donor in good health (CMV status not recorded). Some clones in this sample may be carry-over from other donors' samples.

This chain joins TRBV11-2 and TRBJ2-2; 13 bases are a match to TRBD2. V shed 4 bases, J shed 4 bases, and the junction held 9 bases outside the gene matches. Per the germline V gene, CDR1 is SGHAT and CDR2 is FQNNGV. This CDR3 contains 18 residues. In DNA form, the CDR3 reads TGTGCCAGCAGCTCTCGGACTAGCGGGGGCCGCGCCACCGGGGAGCTGTTTTTT. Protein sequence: CASSSRTSGGRATGELFF.

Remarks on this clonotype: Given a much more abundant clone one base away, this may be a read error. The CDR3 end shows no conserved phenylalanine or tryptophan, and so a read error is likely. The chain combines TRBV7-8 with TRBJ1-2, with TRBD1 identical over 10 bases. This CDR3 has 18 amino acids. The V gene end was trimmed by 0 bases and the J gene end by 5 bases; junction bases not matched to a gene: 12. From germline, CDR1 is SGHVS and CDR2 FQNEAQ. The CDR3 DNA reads TGTGCCAGCAGCTTAGCGACCCGACAGGGGGCGCCGTTATATGGCTACACCTTA. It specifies CASSLATRQGAPLYGYTL.

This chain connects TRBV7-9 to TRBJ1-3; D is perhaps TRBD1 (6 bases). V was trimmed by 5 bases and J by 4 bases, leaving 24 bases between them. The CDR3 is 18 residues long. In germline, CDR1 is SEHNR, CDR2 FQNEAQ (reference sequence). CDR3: CASSRRFRQVQGGNTIYF. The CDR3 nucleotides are TGTGCCAGCAGCCGAAGGTTCCGACAGGTCCAGGGGGGAAACACCATATATTTT.

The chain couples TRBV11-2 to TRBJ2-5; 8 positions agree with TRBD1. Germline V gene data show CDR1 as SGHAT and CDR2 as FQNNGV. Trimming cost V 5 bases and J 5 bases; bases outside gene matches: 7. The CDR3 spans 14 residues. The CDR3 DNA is TGTGCCAGCAGCCTTCGACAGGGGTGGGAGACCCAGTACTTC. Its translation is CASSLRQGWETQYF.

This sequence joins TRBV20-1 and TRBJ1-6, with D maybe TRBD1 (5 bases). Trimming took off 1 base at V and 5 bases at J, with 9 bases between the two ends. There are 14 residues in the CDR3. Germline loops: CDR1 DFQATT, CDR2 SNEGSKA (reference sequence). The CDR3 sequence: CSARGRGDNSPLHF. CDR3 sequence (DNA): TGCAGTGCTAGAGGTAGAGGGGATAATTCACCCCTCCACTTT.

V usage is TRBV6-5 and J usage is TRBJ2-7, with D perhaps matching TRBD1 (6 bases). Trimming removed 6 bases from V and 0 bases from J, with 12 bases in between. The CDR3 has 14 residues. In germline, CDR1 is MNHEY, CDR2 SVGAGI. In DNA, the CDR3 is TGTGCCAGCAGCCGCCTGGGACACTCCTACGAGCAGTACTTC. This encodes CASSRLGHSYEQYF.

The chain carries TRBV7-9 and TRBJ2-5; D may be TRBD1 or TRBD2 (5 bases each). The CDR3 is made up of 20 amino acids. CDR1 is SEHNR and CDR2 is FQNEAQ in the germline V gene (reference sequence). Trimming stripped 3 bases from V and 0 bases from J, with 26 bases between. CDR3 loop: CASSFGPGQGNRYHQETQYF. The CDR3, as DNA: TGTGCCAGCAGCTTTGGTCCGGGGCAGGGAAACCGATATCACCAAGAGACCCAGTACTTC.

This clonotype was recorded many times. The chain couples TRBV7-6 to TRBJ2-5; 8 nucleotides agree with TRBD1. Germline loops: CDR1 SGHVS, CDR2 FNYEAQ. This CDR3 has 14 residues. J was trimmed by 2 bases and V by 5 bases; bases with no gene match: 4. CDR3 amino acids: CASSVDRAQETQYF. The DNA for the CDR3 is TGTGCCAGCAGCGTGGACAGGGCACAAGAGACCCAGTACTTC. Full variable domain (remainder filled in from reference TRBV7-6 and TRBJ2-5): GAGVSQSPRYKVTKRGQDVALRCDPISGHVSLYWYRQALGQGPEFLTYFNYEAQQDKSGLPNDRFSAERPEGSISTLTIQRTEQRDSAMYRCASSVDRAQETQYFGPGTRLLVL.

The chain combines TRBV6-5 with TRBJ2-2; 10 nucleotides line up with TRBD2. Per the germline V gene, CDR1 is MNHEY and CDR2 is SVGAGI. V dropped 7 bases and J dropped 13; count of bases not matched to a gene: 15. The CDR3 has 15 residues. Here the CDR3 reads CASTQLASGGTLLFF. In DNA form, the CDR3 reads TGTGCCAGCACCCAGTTGGCTAGCGGGGGAACACTGCTGTTTTTT.

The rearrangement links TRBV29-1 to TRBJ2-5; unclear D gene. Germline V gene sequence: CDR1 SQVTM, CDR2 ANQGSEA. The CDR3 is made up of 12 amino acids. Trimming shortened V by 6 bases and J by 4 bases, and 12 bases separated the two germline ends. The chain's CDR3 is CSVTVAGETQYF. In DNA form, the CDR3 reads TGCAGCGTAACAGTGGCCGGAGAGACCCAGTACTTC.

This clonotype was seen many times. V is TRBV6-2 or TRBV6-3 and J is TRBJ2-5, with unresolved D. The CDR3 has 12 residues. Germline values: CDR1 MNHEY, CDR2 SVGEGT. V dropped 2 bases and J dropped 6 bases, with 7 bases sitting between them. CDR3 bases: TGTGCCAGCAGTTACCCCCTGAAGACCCAGTACTTC. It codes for CASSYPLKTQYF.

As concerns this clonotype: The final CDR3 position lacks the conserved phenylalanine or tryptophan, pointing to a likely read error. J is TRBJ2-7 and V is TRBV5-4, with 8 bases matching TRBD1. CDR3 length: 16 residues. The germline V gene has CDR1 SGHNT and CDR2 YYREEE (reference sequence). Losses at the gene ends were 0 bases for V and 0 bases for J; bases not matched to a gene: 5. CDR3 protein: CASSLGGTGISYEQYL. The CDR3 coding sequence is TGTGCCAGCAGCTTGGGAGGGACAGGTATCTCCTACGAGCAGTACTTA.

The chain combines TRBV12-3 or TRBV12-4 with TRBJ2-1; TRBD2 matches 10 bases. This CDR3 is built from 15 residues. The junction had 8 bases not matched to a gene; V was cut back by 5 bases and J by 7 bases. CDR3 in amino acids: CASSRNSGGLNEQFF. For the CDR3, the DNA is TGTGCCAGCAGTCGAAATAGCGGGGGGCTGAATGAGCAGTTCTTC.

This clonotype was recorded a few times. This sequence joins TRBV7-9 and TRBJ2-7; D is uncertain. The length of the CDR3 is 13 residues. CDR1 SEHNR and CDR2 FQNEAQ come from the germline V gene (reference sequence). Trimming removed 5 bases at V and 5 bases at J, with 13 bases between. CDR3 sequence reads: CASSHDSRDEQYF. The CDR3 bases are TGTGCCAGCAGCCACGATTCCAGAGACGAGCAGTACTTC.

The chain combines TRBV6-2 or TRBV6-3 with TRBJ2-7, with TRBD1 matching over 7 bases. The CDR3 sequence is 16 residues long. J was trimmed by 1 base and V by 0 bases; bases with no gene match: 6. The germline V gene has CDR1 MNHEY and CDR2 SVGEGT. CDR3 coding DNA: TGTGCCAGCAGTTACTCGACAGCAGGGGGATCCTACGAGCAGTACTTC. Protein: CASSYSTAGGSYEQYF.

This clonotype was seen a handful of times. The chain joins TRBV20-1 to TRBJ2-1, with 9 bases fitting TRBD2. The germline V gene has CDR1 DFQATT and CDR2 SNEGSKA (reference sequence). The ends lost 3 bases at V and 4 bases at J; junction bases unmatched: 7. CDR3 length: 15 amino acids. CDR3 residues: CSASWVAGVYNEQFF. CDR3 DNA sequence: TGCAGTGCTAGTTGGGTAGCGGGGGTATACAATGAGCAGTTCTTC.

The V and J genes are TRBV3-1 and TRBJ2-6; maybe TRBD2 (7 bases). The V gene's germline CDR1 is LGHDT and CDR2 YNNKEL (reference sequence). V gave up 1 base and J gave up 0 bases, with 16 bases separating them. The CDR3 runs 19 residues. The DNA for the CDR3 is TGTGCCAGCAGCCAAGTGGGTCAGGGGAGGGCCTCTGGGGCCAACGTCCTGACTTTC. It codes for CASSQVGQGRASGANVLTF.

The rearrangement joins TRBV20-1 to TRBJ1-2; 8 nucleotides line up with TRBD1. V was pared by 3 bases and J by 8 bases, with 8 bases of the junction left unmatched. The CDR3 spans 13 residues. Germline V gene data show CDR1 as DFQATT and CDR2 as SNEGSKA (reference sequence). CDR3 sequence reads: CSASPWTGYGYTF. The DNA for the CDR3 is TGCAGTGCTAGCCCGTGGACAGGGTACGGCTACACCTTC.

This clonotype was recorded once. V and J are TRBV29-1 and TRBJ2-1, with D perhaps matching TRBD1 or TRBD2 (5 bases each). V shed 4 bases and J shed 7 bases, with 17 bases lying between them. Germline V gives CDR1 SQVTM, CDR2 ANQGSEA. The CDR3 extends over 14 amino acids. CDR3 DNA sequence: TGCAGCGTTGGGGCGCAGGGACGGGTTAATGAGCAGTTCTTC. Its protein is CSVGAQGRVNEQFF.